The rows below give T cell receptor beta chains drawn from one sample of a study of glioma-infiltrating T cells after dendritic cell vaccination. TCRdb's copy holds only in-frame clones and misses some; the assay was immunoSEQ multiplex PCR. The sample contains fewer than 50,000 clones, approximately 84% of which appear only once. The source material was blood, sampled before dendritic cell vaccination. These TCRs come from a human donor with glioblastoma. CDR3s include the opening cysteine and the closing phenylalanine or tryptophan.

cdr3_aa: CASIPTGSLSNQPQHF; v_call: TRBV19; j_call: TRBJ1-5
cdr3_aa: CASSYSGRVSTEAFF; v_call: TRBV5-8; j_call: TRBJ1-1
cdr3_aa: CASSPSGGPNNEQFF; v_call: TRBV6-5; j_call: TRBJ2-1
cdr3_aa: CASGSRDRGLSATTDTQYF; v_call: TRBV9; j_call: TRBJ2-3
cdr3_aa: CASRDRITTGELFF; v_call: TRBV7-9; j_call: TRBJ2-2
cdr3_aa: CAISTDRELGELFF; v_call: TRBV10-3; j_call: TRBJ2-2
cdr3_aa: CASSPRGGGNEKLFF; v_call: TRBV7-9; j_call: TRBJ1-4
cdr3_aa: CASTKQGSQPQHF; v_call: TRBV19; j_call: TRBJ1-5
cdr3_aa: CASSPGQGMSSYNEQFF; v_call: TRBV7-3; j_call: TRBJ2-1
cdr3_aa: CASSRYSTEAFF; v_call: TRBV7-9; j_call: TRBJ1-1